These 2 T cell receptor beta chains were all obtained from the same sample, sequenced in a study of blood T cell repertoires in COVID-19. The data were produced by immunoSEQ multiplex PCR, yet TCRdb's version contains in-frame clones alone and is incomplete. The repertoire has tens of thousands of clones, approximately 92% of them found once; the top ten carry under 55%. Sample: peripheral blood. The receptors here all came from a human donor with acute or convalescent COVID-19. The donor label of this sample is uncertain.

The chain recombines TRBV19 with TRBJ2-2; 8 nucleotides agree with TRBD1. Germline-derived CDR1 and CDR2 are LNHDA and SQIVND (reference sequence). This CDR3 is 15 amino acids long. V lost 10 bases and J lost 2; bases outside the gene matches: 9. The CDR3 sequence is CAIRPDRANTGELFF. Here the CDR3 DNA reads TGTGCCATTCGACCGGACAGGGCTAACACCGGGGAGCTGTTTTTT. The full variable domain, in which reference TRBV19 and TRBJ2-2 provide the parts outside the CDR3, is DGGITQSPKYLFRKEGQNVTLSCEQNLNHDAMYWYRQDPGQGLRLIYYSQIVNDFQKGDIAEGYSVSREKKESFPLTVTSAQKNPTAFYLCAIRPDRANTGELFFGEGSRLTVL.

In DNA form, the CDR3 reads TGTGCCAGCAGTCCCACGGGGTACTCTGGAAACACCATATATTTT. Translation gives CASSPTGYSGNTIYF. The chain joins TRBV6-5 to TRBJ1-3; unclear D gene. Germline CDR1 MNHEY, CDR2 SVGAGI. The CDR3 consists of 15 residues. The V and J ends lost 5 bases and 0 bases respectively, with 11 bases between them.